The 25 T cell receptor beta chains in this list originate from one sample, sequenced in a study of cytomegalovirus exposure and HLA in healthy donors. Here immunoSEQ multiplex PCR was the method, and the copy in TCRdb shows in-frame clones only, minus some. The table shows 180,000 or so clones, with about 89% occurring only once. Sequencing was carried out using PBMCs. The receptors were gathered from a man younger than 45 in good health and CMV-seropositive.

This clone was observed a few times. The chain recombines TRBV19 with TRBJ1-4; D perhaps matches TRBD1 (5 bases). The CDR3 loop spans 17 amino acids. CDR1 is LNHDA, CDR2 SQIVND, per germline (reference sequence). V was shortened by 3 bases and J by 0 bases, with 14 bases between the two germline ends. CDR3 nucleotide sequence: TGTGCCAGTAGTATTCAGGGCGCGGCCGCAACTAATGAAAAACTGTTTTTT. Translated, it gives CASSIQGAAATNEKLFF.

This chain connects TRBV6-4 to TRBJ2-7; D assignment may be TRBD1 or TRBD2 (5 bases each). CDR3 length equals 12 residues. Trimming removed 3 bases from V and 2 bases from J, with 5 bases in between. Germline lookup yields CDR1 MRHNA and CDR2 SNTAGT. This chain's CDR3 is CASSEGAYEQYF. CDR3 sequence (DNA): TGTGCCAGCAGTGAGGGGGCCTACGAGCAGTACTTC.

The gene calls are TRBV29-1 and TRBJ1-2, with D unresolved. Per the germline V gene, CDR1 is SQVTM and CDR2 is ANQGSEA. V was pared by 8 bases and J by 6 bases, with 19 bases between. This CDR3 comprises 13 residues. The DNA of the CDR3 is TGCAGCATCCGATCTGTCGACGAAAATGGCTACACCTTC. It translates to CSIRSVDENGYTF.

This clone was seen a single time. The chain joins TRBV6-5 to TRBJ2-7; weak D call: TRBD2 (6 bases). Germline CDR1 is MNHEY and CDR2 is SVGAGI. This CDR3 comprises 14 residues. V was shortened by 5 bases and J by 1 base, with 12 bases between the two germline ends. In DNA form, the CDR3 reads TGTGCCAGCAGTAGAGTGGGACTTTCCTACGAGCAGTACTTC. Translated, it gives CASSRVGLSYEQYF.

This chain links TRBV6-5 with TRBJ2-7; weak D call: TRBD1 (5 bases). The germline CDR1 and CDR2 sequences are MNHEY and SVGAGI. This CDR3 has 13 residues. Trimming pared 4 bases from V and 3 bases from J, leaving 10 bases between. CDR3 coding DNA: TGTGCCAGCAGTTCCGCCCAGGGCTACGAGCAGTACTTC. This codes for CASSSAQGYEQYF.

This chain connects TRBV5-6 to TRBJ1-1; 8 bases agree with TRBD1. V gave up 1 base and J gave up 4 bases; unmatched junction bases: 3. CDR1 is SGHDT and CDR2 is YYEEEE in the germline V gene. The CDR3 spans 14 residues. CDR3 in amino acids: CASSLTTGGTEAFF. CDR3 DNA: TGTGCCAGCAGCTTGACTACAGGGGGCACTGAAGCTTTCTTT.

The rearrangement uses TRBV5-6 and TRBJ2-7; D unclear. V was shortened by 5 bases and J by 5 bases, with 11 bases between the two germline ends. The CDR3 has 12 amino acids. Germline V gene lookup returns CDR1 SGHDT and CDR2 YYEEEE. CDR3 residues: CASRASWNEQYF. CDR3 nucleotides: TGTGCCAGCAGGGCTTCGTGGAACGAGCAGTACTTC.

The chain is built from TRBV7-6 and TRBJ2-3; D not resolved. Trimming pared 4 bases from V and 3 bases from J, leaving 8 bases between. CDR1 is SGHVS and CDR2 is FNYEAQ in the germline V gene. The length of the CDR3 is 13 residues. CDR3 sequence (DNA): TGTGCCAGCAGCTCCCTACCAACAGATACGCAGTATTTT. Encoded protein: CASSSLPTDTQYF. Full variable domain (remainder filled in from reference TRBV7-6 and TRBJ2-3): GAGVSQSPRYKVTKRGQDVALRCDPISGHVSLYWYRQALGQGPEFLTYFNYEAQQDKSGLPNDRFSAERPEGSISTLTIQRTEQRDSAMYRCASSSLPTDTQYFGPGTRLTVL.

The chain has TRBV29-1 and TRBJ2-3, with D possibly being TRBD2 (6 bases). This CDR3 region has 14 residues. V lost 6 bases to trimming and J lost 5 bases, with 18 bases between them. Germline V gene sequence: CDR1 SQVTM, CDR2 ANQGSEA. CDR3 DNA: TGCAGCGTCGTACCGGAGGGCCCAGGAGATACGCAGTATTTT. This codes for CSVVPEGPGDTQYF.

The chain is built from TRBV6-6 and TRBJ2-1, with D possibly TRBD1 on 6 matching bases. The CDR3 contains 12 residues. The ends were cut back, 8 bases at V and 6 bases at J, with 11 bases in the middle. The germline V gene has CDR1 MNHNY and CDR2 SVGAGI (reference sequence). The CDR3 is CASYREPNEQFF. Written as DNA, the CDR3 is TGTGCCAGCTACAGGGAGCCCAATGAGCAGTTCTTC.

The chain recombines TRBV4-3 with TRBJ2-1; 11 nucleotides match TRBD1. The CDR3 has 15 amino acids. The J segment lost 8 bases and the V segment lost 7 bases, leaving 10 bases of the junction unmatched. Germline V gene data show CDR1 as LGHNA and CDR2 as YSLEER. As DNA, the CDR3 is TGCGCCAGCAATCACCGGGACAGGGGGATCTATGAGCAGTTCTTC. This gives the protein CASNHRDRGIYEQFF.

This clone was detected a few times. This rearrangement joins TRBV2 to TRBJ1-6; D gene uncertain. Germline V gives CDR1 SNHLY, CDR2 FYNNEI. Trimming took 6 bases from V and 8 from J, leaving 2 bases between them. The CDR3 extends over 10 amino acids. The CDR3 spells CASRDSPLHF. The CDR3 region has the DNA TGTGCCAGCAGGGATTCACCCCTCCACTTT.

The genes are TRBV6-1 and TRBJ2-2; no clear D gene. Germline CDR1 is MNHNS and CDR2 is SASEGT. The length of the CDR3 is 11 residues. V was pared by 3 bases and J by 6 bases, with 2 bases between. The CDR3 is CASSDPGELFF. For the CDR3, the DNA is TGTGCCAGCAGTGATCCCGGGGAGCTGTTTTTT.

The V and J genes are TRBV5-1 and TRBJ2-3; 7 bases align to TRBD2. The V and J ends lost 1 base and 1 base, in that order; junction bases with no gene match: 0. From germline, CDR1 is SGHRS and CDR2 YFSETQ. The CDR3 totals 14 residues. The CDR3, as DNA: TGCGCCAGCAGCTTGACTAGCGGCACAGATACGCAGTATTTT. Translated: CASSLTSGTDTQYF.

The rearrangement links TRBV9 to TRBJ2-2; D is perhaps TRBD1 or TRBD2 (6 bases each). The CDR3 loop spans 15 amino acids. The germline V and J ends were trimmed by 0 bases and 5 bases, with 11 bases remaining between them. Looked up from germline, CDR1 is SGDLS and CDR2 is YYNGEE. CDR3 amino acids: CASSVGGTITGELFF. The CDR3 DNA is TGTGCCAGCAGCGTAGGCGGGACAATAACCGGGGAGCTGTTTTTT.

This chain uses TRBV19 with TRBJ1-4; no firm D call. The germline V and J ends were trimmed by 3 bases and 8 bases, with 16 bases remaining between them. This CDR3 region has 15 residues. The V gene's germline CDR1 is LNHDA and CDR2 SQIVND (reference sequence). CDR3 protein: CASSIRDRPGEKLFF. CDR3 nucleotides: TGTGCCAGTAGTATTCGGGATAGGCCCGGGGAAAAACTGTTTTTT. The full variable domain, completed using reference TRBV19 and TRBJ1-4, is DGGITQSPKYLFRKEGQNVTLSCEQNLNHDAMYWYRQDPGQGLRLIYYSQIVNDFQKGDIAEGYSVSREKKESFPLTVTSAQKNPTAFYLCASSIRDRPGEKLFFGSGTQLSVL.

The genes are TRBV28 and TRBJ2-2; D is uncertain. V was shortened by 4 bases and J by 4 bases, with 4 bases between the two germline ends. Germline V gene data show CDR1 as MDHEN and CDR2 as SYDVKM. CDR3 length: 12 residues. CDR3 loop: CASSSTTGELFF. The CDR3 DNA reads TGTGCCAGCAGTTCCACCACCGGGGAGCTGTTTTTT.

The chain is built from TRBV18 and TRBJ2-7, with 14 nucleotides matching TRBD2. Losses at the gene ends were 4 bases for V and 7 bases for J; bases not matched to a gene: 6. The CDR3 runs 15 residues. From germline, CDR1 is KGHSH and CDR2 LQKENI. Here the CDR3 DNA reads TGTGCCAGCTCACAGACTAGCGGGGGGGCCGGTGAGCAGTACTTC. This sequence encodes CASSQTSGGAGEQYF.

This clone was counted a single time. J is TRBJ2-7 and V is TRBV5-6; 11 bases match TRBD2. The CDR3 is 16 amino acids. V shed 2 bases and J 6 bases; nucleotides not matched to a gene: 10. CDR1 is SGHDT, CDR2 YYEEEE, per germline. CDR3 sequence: CASSLSLAGGGAEQYF. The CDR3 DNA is TGTGCCAGCAGCTTATCTCTAGCGGGGGGTGGGGCCGAGCAGTACTTC.

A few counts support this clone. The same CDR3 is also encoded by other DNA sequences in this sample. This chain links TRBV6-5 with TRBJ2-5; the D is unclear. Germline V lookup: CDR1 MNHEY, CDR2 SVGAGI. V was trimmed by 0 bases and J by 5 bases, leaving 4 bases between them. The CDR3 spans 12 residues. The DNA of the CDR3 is TGTGCCAGCAGTTACTCTTTGGAGACCCAGTACTTC. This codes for CASSYSLETQYF.

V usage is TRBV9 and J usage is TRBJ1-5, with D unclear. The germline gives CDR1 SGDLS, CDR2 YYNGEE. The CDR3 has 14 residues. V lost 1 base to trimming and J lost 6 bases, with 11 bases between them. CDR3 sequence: CASSVSGGGQPQHF. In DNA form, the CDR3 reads TGTGCCAGCAGCGTATCGGGCGGCGGTCAGCCCCAGCATTTT.

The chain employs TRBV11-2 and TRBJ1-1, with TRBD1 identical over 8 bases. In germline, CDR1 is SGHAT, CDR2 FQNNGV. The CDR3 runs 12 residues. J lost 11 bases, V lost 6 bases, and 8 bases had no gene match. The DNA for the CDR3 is TGTGCCAGCAGTCTCGACAGGGGCCTGGCTTTCTTT. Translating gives CASSLDRGLAFF.

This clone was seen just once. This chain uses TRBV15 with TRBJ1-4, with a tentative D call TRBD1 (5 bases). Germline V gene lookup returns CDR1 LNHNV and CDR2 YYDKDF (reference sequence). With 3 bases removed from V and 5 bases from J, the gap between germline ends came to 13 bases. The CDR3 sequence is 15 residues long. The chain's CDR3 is CATSREQVGNEKLFF. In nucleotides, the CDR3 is TGTGCCACCAGCAGGGAACAGGTTGGCAATGAAAAACTGTTTTTT.

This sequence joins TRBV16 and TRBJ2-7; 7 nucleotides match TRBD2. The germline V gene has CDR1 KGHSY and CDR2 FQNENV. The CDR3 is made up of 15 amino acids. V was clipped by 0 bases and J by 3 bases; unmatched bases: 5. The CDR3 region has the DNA TGTGCCAGCAGCCAATCAGGACTAGTAGGCTACGAGCAGTACTTC. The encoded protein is CASSQSGLVGYEQYF.

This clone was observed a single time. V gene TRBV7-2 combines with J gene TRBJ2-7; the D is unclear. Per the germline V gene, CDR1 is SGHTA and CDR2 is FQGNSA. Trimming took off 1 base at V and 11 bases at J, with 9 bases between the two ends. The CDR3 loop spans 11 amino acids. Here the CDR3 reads CASSLEEKKYF. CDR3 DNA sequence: TGTGCCAGCAGCTTAGAGGAGAAGAAGTACTTC.